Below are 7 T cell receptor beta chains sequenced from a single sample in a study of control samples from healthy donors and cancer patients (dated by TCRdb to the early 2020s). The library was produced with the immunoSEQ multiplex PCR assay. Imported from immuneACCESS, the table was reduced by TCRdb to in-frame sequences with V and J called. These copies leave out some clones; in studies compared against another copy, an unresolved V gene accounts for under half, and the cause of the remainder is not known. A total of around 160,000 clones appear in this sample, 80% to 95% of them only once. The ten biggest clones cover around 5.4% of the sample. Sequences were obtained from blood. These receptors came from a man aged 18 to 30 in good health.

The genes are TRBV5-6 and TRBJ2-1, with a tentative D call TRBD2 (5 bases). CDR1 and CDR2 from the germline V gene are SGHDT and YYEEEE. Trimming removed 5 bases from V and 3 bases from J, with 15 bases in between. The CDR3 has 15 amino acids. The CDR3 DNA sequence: TGTGCCAGCAGTCATGCAGCGGAGCACTACAATGAGCAGTTCTTC. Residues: CASSHAAEHYNEQFF.

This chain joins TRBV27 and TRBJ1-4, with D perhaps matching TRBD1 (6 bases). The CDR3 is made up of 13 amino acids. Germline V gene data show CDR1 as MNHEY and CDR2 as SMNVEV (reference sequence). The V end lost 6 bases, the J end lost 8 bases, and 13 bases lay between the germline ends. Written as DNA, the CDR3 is TGTGCCAGCAGGAACAGGGTTCGCGAAAAACTGTTTTTT. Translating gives CASRNRVREKLFF.

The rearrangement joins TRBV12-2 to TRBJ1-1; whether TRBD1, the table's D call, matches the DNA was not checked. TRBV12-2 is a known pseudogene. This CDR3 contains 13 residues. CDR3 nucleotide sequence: TGTGCAAGTCGCTCAGGCCCCAGGGGTGGAGCTTTCTTT. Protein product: CASRSGPRGGAFF.

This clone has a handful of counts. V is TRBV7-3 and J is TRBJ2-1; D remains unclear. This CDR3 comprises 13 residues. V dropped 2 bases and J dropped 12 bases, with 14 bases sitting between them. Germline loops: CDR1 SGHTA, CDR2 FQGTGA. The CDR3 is CASSLGPVDGQFF. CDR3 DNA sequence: TGTGCCAGCAGCTTAGGGCCAGTGGATGGGCAGTTCTTC.

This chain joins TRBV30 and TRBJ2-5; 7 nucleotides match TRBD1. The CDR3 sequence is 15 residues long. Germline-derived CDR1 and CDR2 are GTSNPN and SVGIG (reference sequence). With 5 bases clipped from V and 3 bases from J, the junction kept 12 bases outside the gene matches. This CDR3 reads CAWGKEGTVKETQYF. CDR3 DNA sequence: TGTGCCTGGGGAAAAGAAGGGACAGTGAAAGAGACCCAGTACTTC.

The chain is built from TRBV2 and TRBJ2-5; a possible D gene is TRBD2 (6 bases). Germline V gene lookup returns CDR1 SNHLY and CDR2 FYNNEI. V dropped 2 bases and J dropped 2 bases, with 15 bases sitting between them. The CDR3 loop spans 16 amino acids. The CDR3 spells CASSERARRGQETQYF. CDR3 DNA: TGTGCCAGCAGTGAACGTGCACGGCGGGGACAAGAGACCCAGTACTTC.

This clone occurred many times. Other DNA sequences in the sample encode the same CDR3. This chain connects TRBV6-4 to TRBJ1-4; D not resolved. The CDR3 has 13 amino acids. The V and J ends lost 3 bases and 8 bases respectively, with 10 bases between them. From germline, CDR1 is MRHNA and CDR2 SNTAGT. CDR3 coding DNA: TGTGCCAGCAGTGATCGGCCCAACGAAAAACTGTTTTTT. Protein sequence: CASSDRPNEKLFF.